This T cell receptor (beta chain) was observed in a study of control samples from healthy donors and cancer patients. CDR1 and CDR2 (germline): MGHRA, YSYEKL. The CDR3 loop spans 14 amino acids. Between the trimmed V and J ends, which lost 1 base and 5 bases, there was a span of 11 bases. The data were produced by immunoSEQ multiplex PCR, yet TCRdb's version contains in-frame clones alone and is incomplete. This table holds roughly 450,000 clones, 80% to 95% found once. The sequence was collected from a man aged 40-55 years with head and neck cancer. The chain recombines TRBV4-1 with TRBJ2-5; possible D gene TRBD1, 6 bases. Sequencing input: PBMCs. CDR3 nucleotides: TGCGCCAGCAGCCAAGGCAGCCAGGGGGAGACCCAGTACTTC. It translates to CASSQGSQGETQYF.